The present TCR beta chain was sequenced within a study of blood T cell repertoires in COVID-19. Turning to the study itself: Acute-phase and convalescent COVID-19 samples originated in the United States, Italy and Spain. Nucleic acid was either cDNA or gDNA, and it came from T cells, B-cell-depleted T cells, or PBMCs.

As originally analysed: The authors estimated nucleated cell counts from reference gene primer amplification. The repertoire was sequenced with immunoSEQ multiplex PCR; TCRdb's copy has only in-frame clones and lacks some. The D gene and trimming were derived from the DNA, and the V and J assignments and clone size from that table. Of over 140,000 clones in the sample, approximately 80% were seen once. From germline, CDR1 is DFQATT and CDR2 SNEGSKA (reference sequence). The CDR3 contains 14 residues. The V gene end was trimmed by 3 bases and the J gene end by 6 bases; junction bases not matched to a gene: 3.

This chain joins TRBV20-1 and TRBJ1-6, with 9 bases matching TRBD1. The sample consisted of peripheral blood. This TCR derives from an elderly woman with active or convalescent COVID-19. This CDR3 is CSASVGQGNSPLHF. CDR3 bases: TGCAGTGCTAGTGTGGGACAGGGTAATTCACCCCTCCACTTT.